This T cell receptor (beta chain) was observed in a study of shared clonotypes between healthy human individuals. CDR1 and CDR2 from the germline V gene are SGDLS and YYNGEE. Losses at the gene ends were 3 bases for V and 3 bases for J; bases not matched to a gene: 7. The CDR3 length is 16 residues. Clones were read by immunoSEQ multiplex PCR, and TCRdb kept only the in-frame ones, dropping some. The sample shows about 1.5 million clones, 95% to 97% of them seen only once. This clone was detected only once. Sequencing was carried out using naive CD4+ T cells sorted from blood. Subset reported: CD45RA+ positively selected. V is TRBV9 and J is TRBJ2-1; TRBD2 matches at 9 bases. This clonotype was sampled from a man aged 30 to 45 in good health. The DNA of the CDR3 is TGTGCCAGCAGCGAGACCGGGACTAGCAGCTACAATGAGCAGTTCTTC. The encoded protein is CASSETGTSSYNEQFF.